Here is one TCR beta chain with its context. Other DNA sequences in this sample translate to the same CDR3. Assay used: immunoSEQ multiplex PCR; TCRdb lists only in-frame clones, some missing. The sample includes around 46,000 clones, 88% of them seen just once. This specimen comes from a study of OX40 agonist ivuxolimab in advanced cancers. The CDR3 consists of 12 residues. Trimming cost V 4 bases and J 7 bases, with 10 bases left between them. Germline assignment: CDR1 SGHTA and CDR2 FQGNSA. The receptor's source is an adult with an advanced solid tumor such as melanoma, head and neck, liver or kidney cancer. Specimen: CD4+ or CD8+ T cells sorted from blood, collected in a trial of the OX40 agonist ivuxolimab. This chain uses TRBV7-2 with TRBJ1-1, with D tentatively TRBD1 (6 bases). The CDR3: CASSSQGLEAFF. As DNA, the CDR3 is TGTGCCAGCAGCTCACAGGGCCTTGAAGCTTTCTTT.